This entry lists 15 T cell receptor beta chains sequenced from one sample in a study of cytomegalovirus exposure and HLA in healthy donors. 13 Jbeta primers and 60 Vbeta primers were used for the PCR. The table came from immunoSEQ multiplex PCR; TCRdb's copy has only in-frame clones and leaves some out. This table has approximately 170,000 clones, around 78% appearing once. Sequencing was performed on PBMCs. Receptors originate from a woman in her twenties or thirties in good health and CMV-seropositive.

The gene calls are TRBV6-1 and TRBJ2-3; 12 positions match TRBD2. CDR1 is MNHNS, CDR2 SASEGT, per germline. Trimming removed 6 bases from V and 6 bases from J; junction bases left unmatched: 7. The CDR3 extends over 15 amino acids. DNA for the CDR3: TGTGCCAGCAGGACTCTAGCGGGGGGGCCTGATACGCAGTATTTT. Protein sequence: CASRTLAGGPDTQYF.

Remarks on this clone: One end of the junction is discordant with germline, which a read error may explain. The rearrangement links TRBV6-1 to TRBJ1-5; the match to TRBD1 covers 9 bases. The CDR3 totals 15 residues. Germline CDR1 is MNHNS and CDR2 is SASEGT. CDR3 bases: TGTGCCAGCAGCACGGACAGGGGCGGCAATCAGCTCCAGCATTTT. Amino acid sequence: CASSTDRGGNQLQHF.

This chain links TRBV28 with TRBJ2-7, with TRBD2 matching over 7 bases. Per germline, CDR1 MDHEN and CDR2 SYDVKM. Trimming removed 6 bases from V and 7 bases from J; junction bases left unmatched: 9. The CDR3 has 13 amino acids. CDR3 sequence (DNA): TGTGCCAGCAGGCTCGGGGGGTCGGGGGAGCAGTACTTC. It translates to CASRLGGSGEQYF. The variable domain in full, with the rest retrieved from reference TRBV28 and TRBJ2-7, is DVKVTQSSRYLVKRTGEKVFLECVQDMDHENMFWYRQDPGLGLRLIYFSYDVKMKEKGDIPEGYSVSREKKERFSLILESASTNQTSMYLCASRLGGSGEQYFGPGTRLTVT.

The chain is built from TRBV18 and TRBJ2-5; the D gene is possibly TRBD1 (6 bases). The CDR3 extends over 17 amino acids. Trimming cost V 2 bases and J 3 bases, with 19 bases left between them. Per the germline V gene, CDR1 is KGHSH and CDR2 is LQKENI. CDR3 coding DNA: TGTGCCAGCTCACCATACGACCGCCGACAGGAGAAAGAGACCCAGTACTTC. This translates into CASSPYDRRQEKETQYF.

The chain has TRBV27 and TRBJ2-3; possibly TRBD1 for D (5 bases). The CDR3 consists of 14 residues. The V end was cut by 4 bases, the J end by 4 bases, with 12 bases between. Germline V CDR1 and CDR2: MNHEY, SMNVEV (reference sequence). CDR3 DNA sequence: TGTGCCAGCAGTTCCCGGACATTGGCAGATACGCAGTATTTT. It is translated as CASSSRTLADTQYF.

V gene TRBV9 combines with J gene TRBJ2-5, with 7 bases matching TRBD2. This CDR3 has 14 residues. Per the germline V gene, CDR1 is SGDLS and CDR2 is YYNGEE. After removal of 0 bases from V and 5 bases from J, the junction contained 4 bases not matched to a gene. The CDR3 sequence: CASSVVGGGETQYF. The CDR3 DNA follows: TGTGCCAGCAGCGTAGTGGGGGGAGGGGAGACCCAGTACTTC.

This chain joins TRBV19 and TRBJ1-1, with 7 bases fitting TRBD1. The CDR3 spans 12 residues. Looked up from germline, CDR1 is LNHDA and CDR2 is SQIVND (reference sequence). J lost 6 bases, V lost 4 bases, and 2 bases had no gene match. The DNA of the CDR3 is TGTGCCAGTAGTAAGACAGGGTCTGAAGCTTTCTTT. Translated: CASSKTGSEAFF.

The rearrangement uses TRBV28 and TRBJ1-5; D gene ambiguous. CDR1 is MDHEN, CDR2 SYDVKM, per germline. The germline V and J ends were trimmed by 8 bases and 6 bases, with 17 bases remaining between them. The CDR3 length is 14 residues. CDR3 residues: CASHLRGIPQPQHF. CDR3 sequence (DNA): TGTGCCAGCCACTTGCGAGGGATTCCTCAGCCCCAGCATTTT.

This clone was detected only a few times. This rearrangement joins TRBV7-9 to TRBJ2-4, with 8 nucleotides matching TRBD1. The germline CDR1 and CDR2 sequences are SEHNR and FQNEAQ (reference sequence). With V trimmed by 5 bases and J by 3 bases, 12 bases remained unmatched. This CDR3 has 17 residues. The CDR3 sequence is CASSHGTGGIGKNIQYF. DNA for the CDR3: TGTGCCAGCAGCCACGGCACAGGGGGGATTGGCAAAAACATTCAGTACTTC. The variable domain in full, completed from reference TRBV7-9 and TRBJ2-4, reads DTGVSQNPRHKITKRGQNVTFRCDPISEHNRLYWYRQTLGQGPEFLTYFQNEAQLEKSRLLSDRFSAERPKGSFSTLEIQRTEQGDSAMYLCASSHGTGGIGKNIQYFGAGTRLSVL.

The rearrangement uses TRBV7-2 and TRBJ1-2; TRBD1 is a possible D gene (5 bases). CDR3 length: 15 amino acids. V lost 2 bases and J 5 bases, leaving 15 bases between the germline ends. Germline assignment: CDR1 SGHTA and CDR2 FQGNSA. The CDR3 spells CASSLTGDGGYGYTF. For the CDR3, the DNA is TGTGCCAGCAGCTTAACTGGGGACGGGGGGTATGGCTACACCTTC.

The table lists this clone with a count of one. The rearrangement joins TRBV27 to TRBJ2-7, with 7 nucleotides matching TRBD2. Germline V CDR1 and CDR2: MNHEY, SMNVEV (reference sequence). Trimming cost V 3 bases and J 1 base; bases outside gene matches: 6. The CDR3 extends over 15 amino acids. CDR3 residues: CASSLGGDASYEQYF. The CDR3 coding sequence is TGTGCCAGCAGTTTGGGAGGGGACGCTTCCTACGAGCAGTACTTC.

This clone was seen more than once but under ten times. The gene calls are TRBV19 and TRBJ1-5; weak D call: TRBD1 (5 bases). The CDR3 sequence is 15 residues long. The ends were cut back, 3 bases at V and 3 bases at J, with 12 bases in the middle. Germline V lookup: CDR1 LNHDA, CDR2 SQIVND (reference sequence). The CDR3 is CASSIGDRTNQPQHF. The CDR3 DNA reads TGTGCCAGTAGTATCGGTGACAGAACCAATCAGCCCCAGCATTTT.

The chain carries TRBV19 and TRBJ2-6, with D possibly matching TRBD1 (6 bases). The CDR3 has 15 residues. CDR1 is LNHDA, CDR2 SQIVND, per germline (reference sequence). The V and J ends lost 7 bases and 0 bases respectively, with 10 bases between them. The DNA for the CDR3 is TGTGCCAGTAAGTGGACAGACTCTGGGGCCAACGTCCTGACTTTC. Its protein product is CASKWTDSGANVLTF.

This rearrangement joins TRBV7-8 to TRBJ2-7; D possibly corresponds to TRBD2 (5 bases). The germline gives CDR1 SGHVS, CDR2 FQNEAQ. CDR3 length: 15 amino acids. V dropped 1 base and J dropped 3 bases, with 13 bases sitting between them. The CDR3 coding sequence is TGTGCCAGCAGCTTAGGACCTGGGAGCAACTACGAGCAGTACTTC. It yields the protein CASSLGPGSNYEQYF.

V gene TRBV7-9 combines with J gene TRBJ2-5; TRBD2 agrees at 14 bases. After removal of 5 bases from V and 4 bases from J, the junction contained 3 bases not matched to a gene. Germline values: CDR1 SEHNR, CDR2 FQNEAQ (reference sequence). The CDR3 sequence is 15 residues long. CDR3 nucleotides: TGTGCCAGCAGCCGGACTAGCGGGAGGCGAGAGACCCAGTACTTC. Protein product: CASSRTSGRRETQYF.